This entry lists 5 T cell receptor beta chains sequenced from one sample in a study of T cells in tuberculosis. Time point: new active TB diagnosis, blood taken before or within 7 days of starting treatment. The method was immunoSEQ multiplex PCR; TCRdb's version includes in-frame clones alone and lacks a portion of them. Here the sample spans tens of thousands of clones, nearly 90% being singletons. This material consisted of PBMCs, taken at tuberculosis diagnosis. The source of these receptors is an adult with tuberculosis.

This chain uses TRBV10-1 with TRBJ2-7; D gene uncertain. CDR3 length equals 13 residues. Trimming pared 4 bases from V and 1 base from J, leaving 8 bases between. Germline-derived CDR1 and CDR2 are WNHNN and SYGVQD (reference sequence). CDR3 sequence reads: CASSVHSSYEQYF. In DNA form, the CDR3 reads TGCGCCAGCAGTGTCCACTCTTCCTACGAGCAGTACTTC.

The chain recombines TRBV7-6 with TRBJ1-5; no firm D call. CDR3 length: 13 amino acids. Looked up from germline, CDR1 is SGHVS and CDR2 is FNYEAQ. V was cut by 5 bases and J by 5 bases, with 10 bases left in between. This CDR3 reads CASSQSRDQPQHF. CDR3 bases: TGTGCCAGCAGCCAATCACGGGATCAGCCCCAGCATTTT.

The chain uses TRBV28 and TRBJ1-1; tentatively, D is TRBD1 (6 bases). Germline values: CDR1 MDHEN, CDR2 SYDVKM. The CDR3 runs to 12 residues. Trimming cost V 11 bases and J 4 bases, with 14 bases left between them. The CDR3 bases are TGTGCCTTGAGGGGGGGAGGCACTGAAGCTTTCTTT. It yields the protein CALRGGGTEAFF. The full variable domain, with the rest looked up from reference TRBV28 and TRBJ1-1, is DVKVTQSSRYLVKRTGEKVFLECVQDMDHENMFWYRQDPGLGLRLIYFSYDVKMKEKGDIPEGYSVSREKKERFSLILESASTNQTSMYLCALRGGGTEAFFGQGTRLTVV.

The chain employs TRBV5-1 and TRBJ2-1, with TRBD2 matching 14 bases. The trim removed 2 bases at V and 3 bases at J, leaving 10 bases unmatched. This CDR3 has 19 residues. Germline assignment: CDR1 SGHRS and CDR2 YFSETQ. The DNA for the CDR3 is TGCGCCAGCAGCTTTGGACTAGCGGGAGGAAGTGACCTCTACAATGAGCAGTTCTTC. Its protein product is CASSFGLAGGSDLYNEQFF. Drawing the rest from reference TRBV5-1 and TRBJ2-1, the complete variable domain is KAGVTQTPRYLIKTRGQQVTLSCSPISGHRSVSWYQQTPGQGLQFLFEYFSETQRNKGNFPGRFSGRQFSNSRSEMNVSTLELGDSALYLCASSFGLAGGSDLYNEQFFGPGTRLTVL.

The chain links TRBV27 to TRBJ2-3, with 13 bases identical to TRBD2. From germline, CDR1 is MNHEY and CDR2 SMNVEV (reference sequence). The J segment lost 5 bases and the V segment lost 6 bases, leaving 2 bases of the junction unmatched. The CDR3 length is 14 residues. In DNA, the CDR3 is TGTGCCAGCAGGGGACTAGCGGGAAAAGATACGCAGTATTTT. Its translation is CASRGLAGKDTQYF.